This T cell receptor beta chain was identified during a study of OX40 agonist ivuxolimab in advanced cancers. The repertoire was sequenced with immunoSEQ multiplex PCR; TCRdb's copy has only in-frame clones and lacks some. The table includes about 61,000 clones, about 88% detected once. Looked up from germline, CDR1 is SEHNR and CDR2 is FQNEAQ (reference sequence). The junction had 3 bases not matched to a gene; V was cut back by 2 bases and J by 3 bases. CDR3 length: 15 residues. The V call is TRBV7-9, the J call TRBJ1-1, with 10 nucleotides matching TRBD1. This TCR was sampled from an adult with an advanced solid tumor such as melanoma, head and neck, liver or kidney cancer. This sample comprised CD4+ or CD8+ T cells sorted from blood, obtained in a trial of the OX40 agonist ivuxolimab. CDR3: CASSLWGQGYTEAFF. CDR3 bases: TGTGCCAGCAGCTTATGGGGACAGGGGTACACTGAAGCTTTCTTT.